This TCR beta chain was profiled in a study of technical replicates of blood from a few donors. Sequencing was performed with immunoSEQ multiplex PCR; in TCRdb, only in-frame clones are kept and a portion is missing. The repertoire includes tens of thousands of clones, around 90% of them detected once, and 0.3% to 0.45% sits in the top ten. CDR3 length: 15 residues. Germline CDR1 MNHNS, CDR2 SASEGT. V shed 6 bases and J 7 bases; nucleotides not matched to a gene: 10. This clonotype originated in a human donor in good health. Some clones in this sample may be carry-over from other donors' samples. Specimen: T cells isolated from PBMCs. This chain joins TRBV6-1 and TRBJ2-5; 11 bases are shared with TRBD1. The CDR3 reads CASSVDRGRLVTQYF. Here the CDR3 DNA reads TGTGCCAGCAGCGTGGACAGGGGGCGTCTGGTGACCCAGTACTTC.